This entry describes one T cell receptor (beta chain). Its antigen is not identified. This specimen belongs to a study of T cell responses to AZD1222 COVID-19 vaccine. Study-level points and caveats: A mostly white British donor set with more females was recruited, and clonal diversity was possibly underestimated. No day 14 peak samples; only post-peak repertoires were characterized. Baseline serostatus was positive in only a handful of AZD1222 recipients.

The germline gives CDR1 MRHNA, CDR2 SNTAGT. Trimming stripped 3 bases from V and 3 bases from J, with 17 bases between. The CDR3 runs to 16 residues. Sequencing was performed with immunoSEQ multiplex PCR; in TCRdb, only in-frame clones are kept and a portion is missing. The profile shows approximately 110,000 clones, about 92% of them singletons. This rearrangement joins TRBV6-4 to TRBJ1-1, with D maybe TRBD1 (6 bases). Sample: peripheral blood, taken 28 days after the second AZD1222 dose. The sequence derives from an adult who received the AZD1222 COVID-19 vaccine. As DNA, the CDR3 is TGTGCCAGCAGTGATAATCACTTGGGGGGCTACACTGAAGCTTTCTTT. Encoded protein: CASSDNHLGGYTEAFF.